A single sample gave rise to the 18 T cell receptor beta chains below, sequenced in a study of cytomegalovirus exposure and HLA in healthy donors. PCR was performed using 60 Vbeta and 13 Jbeta primers. Measured with immunoSEQ multiplex PCR; TCRdb has only the in-frame clones, and not every one. The repertoire holds 150,000 to 190,000 clones, with about 75% as singletons. The sequenced sample was PBMCs. Receptors were obtained from a man aged 18 to 30 in good health and CMV-seronegative.

Comments on this clone: A junction boundary mismatches the germline segment, possibly from a read error. The chain employs TRBV7-9 and TRBJ2-1; 7 bases match TRBD2. Germline CDR1 and CDR2: SEHNR and FQNEAQ (reference sequence). The CDR3 runs 17 residues. DNA for the CDR3: TGTTCCAGCAGCTCTCTAGAGGGAGGGTACCGGAGCAATGAGCAGTTCTTC. Translated: CSSSSLEGGYRSNEQFF.

This sequence joins TRBV10-1 and TRBJ1-2; D might be TRBD1 (5 bases). V was shortened by 3 bases and J by 1 base, with 6 bases between the two germline ends. Germline V gene lookup returns CDR1 WNHNN and CDR2 SYGVQD (reference sequence). This CDR3 is built from 13 residues. CDR3 in amino acids: CASSEGDNYGYTF. In DNA form, the CDR3 reads TGCGCCAGCAGTGAAGGGGATAACTATGGCTACACCTTC.

This clone has more than one count but fewer than ten. The rearrangement links TRBV2 to TRBJ2-2, with 7 bases lining up with TRBD1. After removal of 1 base from V and 7 bases from J, the junction contained 9 bases not matched to a gene. The CDR3 covers 16 residues. CDR1 and CDR2 (germline): SNHLY, FYNNEI. The CDR3 loop is CASSEVGGGNGGELFF. CDR3 sequence (DNA): TGTGCCAGCAGTGAAGTAGGGGGCGGAAACGGCGGGGAGCTGTTTTTT. Filled out from reference TRBV2 and TRBJ2-2, the complete variable domain reads EPEVTQTPSHQVTQMGQEVILRCVPISNHLYFYWYRQILGQKVEFLVSFYNNEISEKSEIFDDQFSVERPDGSNFTLKIRSTKLEDSAMYFCASSEVGGGNGGELFFGEGSRLTVL.

As DNA, the CDR3 is TGCGCCAGCAGCCCCGAGGTGGCAGCGAACACCGGGGAGCTGTTTTTT. Protein: CASSPEVAANTGELFF. The chain couples TRBV4-1 to TRBJ2-2; D remains ambiguous. Germline values: CDR1 MGHRA, CDR2 YSYEKL. This CDR3 has 16 residues. Trimming took 4 bases from V and 0 from J, leaving 12 bases between them.

The V call is TRBV28, the J call TRBJ2-1; 7 nucleotides line up with TRBD2. The CDR3 contains 15 residues. Germline lookup yields CDR1 MDHEN and CDR2 SYDVKM. V lost 3 bases, J lost 7 bases, and 9 bases stayed unmatched. CDR3 region: CASSLGRAGKNEQFF. CDR3 bases: TGTGCCAGCAGTTTGGGGAGGGCCGGTAAAAATGAGCAGTTCTTC.

The V call is TRBV9, the J call TRBJ1-2; D is possibly TRBD1 (6 bases). CDR3 size: 18 residues. V gave up 4 bases and J gave up 0 bases, with 22 bases separating them. Per germline, CDR1 SGDLS and CDR2 YYNGEE. CDR3 region: CASSPARYRAGANYGYTF. The CDR3 DNA is TGTGCCAGCAGCCCCGCCCGGTACAGGGCTGGAGCTAACTATGGCTACACCTTC.

This clone showed up just a few times. The chain is built from TRBV2 and TRBJ1-2; D gene ambiguous. V was pared by 7 bases and J by 1 base, with 7 bases between. Germline values: CDR1 SNHLY, CDR2 FYNNEI. This CDR3 spans 12 amino acids. CDR3 bases: TGTGCCAGCAACGAGGATAACTATGGCTACACCTTC. Translating gives CASNEDNYGYTF.

The V and J genes are TRBV27 and TRBJ1-5; no clear D gene. Germline lookup yields CDR1 MNHEY and CDR2 SMNVEV (reference sequence). The CDR3 has 13 amino acids. The V gene lost 5 bases and the J gene lost 9 bases, with 14 bases spanning the gap. The CDR3 region is CASSSSHWAPQHF. CDR3 in DNA: TGTGCCAGCAGTAGCTCTCATTGGGCGCCCCAGCATTTT.

This clone came up once. The chain links TRBV6-5 to TRBJ1-3; D is uncertain. The germline V gene has CDR1 MNHEY and CDR2 SVGAGI. The CDR3 runs 11 residues. Trimming removed 7 bases from V and 7 bases from J, with 8 bases in between. For the CDR3, the DNA is TGTGCCAGCACCTCAGCGAACACCATATATTTT. Its protein is CASTSANTIYF.

The chain has TRBV28 and TRBJ2-7, with TRBD2 identical over 9 bases. Unmatched junction bases numbered 5, after V lost 5 bases and J lost 3 bases. CDR1 and CDR2 (germline): MDHEN, SYDVKM. This CDR3 has 14 residues. The CDR3 region has the DNA TGTGCCAGCAGTCGACTAGCGGTACTCTACGAGCAGTACTTC. Amino acids: CASSRLAVLYEQYF.

J is TRBJ2-3 and V is TRBV11-2, with D unresolved. Germline V lookup: CDR1 SGHAT, CDR2 FQNNGV. The CDR3 is 17 amino acids. V shed 6 bases and J shed 1 base, with 20 bases lying between them. This CDR3 reads CASSPLLTVEGTDTQYF. The CDR3, as DNA: TGTGCCAGCAGTCCCCTTTTGACCGTCGAGGGCACAGATACGCAGTATTTT.

This clone has more than one count but fewer than ten. This rearrangement joins TRBV7-9 to TRBJ2-2, with TRBD2 matching 12 bases. This CDR3 has 16 residues. Germline loops: CDR1 SEHNR, CDR2 FQNEAQ (reference sequence). The V and J ends lost 5 bases and 5 bases, in that order; junction bases with no gene match: 6. CDR3 loop: CASSPTSGSGTGELFF. CDR3 DNA: TGTGCCAGCAGCCCGACTAGCGGGAGTGGGACCGGGGAGCTGTTTTTT.

The rearrangement uses TRBV7-8 and TRBJ1-1; maybe TRBD1 (5 bases). This CDR3 spans 14 amino acids. The V and J ends lost 1 base and 7 bases respectively, with 13 bases between them. In germline, CDR1 is SGHVS, CDR2 FQNEAQ. This CDR3 is CASSLDQGPVEAFF. CDR3 DNA: TGTGCCAGCAGCTTAGATCAGGGCCCGGTTGAAGCTTTCTTT.

The rearrangement links TRBV28 to TRBJ2-1, with TRBD1 matching over 7 bases. The germline CDR1 and CDR2 sequences are MDHEN and SYDVKM. Trimming took 7 bases from V and 3 from J; bases not matched to a gene: 9. The CDR3 spans 15 residues. CDR3 residues: CASTRDREFYNEQFF. The CDR3 DNA is TGTGCCAGCACCCGGGACAGAGAGTTCTACAATGAGCAGTTCTTC.

V usage is TRBV5-1 and J usage is TRBJ1-1, with TRBD1 as a possible D gene (6 bases). Germline V lookup: CDR1 SGHRS, CDR2 YFSETQ. With 2 bases removed from V and 8 bases from J, the gap between germline ends came to 13 bases. The CDR3 loop spans 13 amino acids. The CDR3 region is CASSFDRRPEAFF. The CDR3 nucleotides read TGCGCCAGCAGCTTCGACAGGCGTCCAGAAGCTTTCTTT.

This clone was seen once. The gene calls are TRBV4-2 and TRBJ2-5; 7 bases agree with TRBD2. The CDR3 is made up of 17 amino acids. After removal of 1 base from V and 5 bases from J, the junction contained 13 bases not matched to a gene. CDR1 LGHNA and CDR2 YNFKEQ come from the germline V gene. Here the CDR3 DNA reads TGTGCCAGCAGCCAAGGTGACGGCGGGACGCGGGGGGAGACCCAGTACTTC. Translating gives CASSQGDGGTRGETQYF.

The chain has TRBV4-1 and TRBJ2-7; tentative D call: TRBD2 (6 bases). The CDR3 extends over 15 amino acids. V was pared by 3 bases and J by 2 bases, with 14 bases between. CDR1 MGHRA and CDR2 YSYEKL come from the germline V gene. The CDR3 loop is CASSQSGFTPYEQYF. The CDR3, as DNA: TGCGCCAGCAGCCAGAGCGGGTTTACGCCCTACGAGCAGTACTTC.

The chain combines TRBV11-2 with TRBJ2-3, with TRBD2 identical over 12 bases. Germline V gives CDR1 SGHAT, CDR2 FQNNGV. V shed 5 bases, J shed 6 bases, and the junction held 3 bases outside the gene matches. CDR3 length equals 14 residues. The CDR3 DNA is TGTGCCAGCAGCCCCACTAGCGGGAGGGATACGCAGTATTTT. Translating it yields CASSPTSGRDTQYF.